Given below is one T cell receptor beta chain in context. Only in-frame clones appear in the TCRdb table, and some are missing; sequencing was by immunoSEQ multiplex PCR. The data contain about 260,000 clones, about 90% of them singletons. This CDR3 spans 17 amino acids. From germline, CDR1 is LNHDA and CDR2 SQIVND (reference sequence). Unmatched junction bases numbered 9, after V lost 2 bases and J lost 6 bases. The data stem from a study of blood T cell repertoires in COVID-19. This clonotype originated in a woman aged 40-49 years who had recovered from COVID-19. The J gene is TRBJ1-5, the V gene TRBV19, with TRBD1 identical over 11 bases. The sequencing input was peripheral blood. CDR3 sequence: CASSILPGTGGLQPQHF. The CDR3 coding sequence is TGTGCCAGTAGTATACTCCCCGGGACAGGGGGGCTTCAGCCCCAGCATTTT.